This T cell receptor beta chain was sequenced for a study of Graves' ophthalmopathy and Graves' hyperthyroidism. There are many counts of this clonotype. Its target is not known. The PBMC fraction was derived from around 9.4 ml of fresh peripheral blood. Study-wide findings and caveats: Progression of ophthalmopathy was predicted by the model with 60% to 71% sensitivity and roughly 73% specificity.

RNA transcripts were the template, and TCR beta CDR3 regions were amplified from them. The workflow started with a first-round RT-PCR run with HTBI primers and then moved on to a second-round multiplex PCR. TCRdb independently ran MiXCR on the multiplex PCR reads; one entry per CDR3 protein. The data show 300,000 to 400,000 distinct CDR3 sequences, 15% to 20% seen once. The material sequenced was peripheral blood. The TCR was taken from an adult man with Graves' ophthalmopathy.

The CDR3 DNA sequence: TGTGCCAGCAGCGACCCGACAGGGGGTGTTTATGGCTACACCTTC. It translates to CASSDPTGGVYGYTF. The V call is TRBV13, the J call TRBJ1-2; the match to TRBD1 covers 9 bases. CDR3 length equals 15 residues. The germline V gene encodes CDR1 PRHDT and CDR2 FYEKMQ (reference sequence). The ends lost 5 bases at V and 5 bases at J; junction bases unmatched: 9.